This TCR beta chain derives from a study of shared clonotypes between healthy human individuals. In regard to this clone: Its antigen is still unknown. This same CDR3 is encoded by further DNA sequences in the sample.

Study results and caveats: Four donors shared around 5% of their naive CD4 clonotypes.

V was shortened by 4 bases and J by 4 bases, with 8 bases between the two germline ends. Germline V lookup: CDR1 SNHLY, CDR2 FYNNEI. The CDR3 is 12 residues long. Participating donors were healthy, HIV-negative adults free of recent acute infections or vaccinations. On sorted subsets, replicate PCRs used 200 to 250 ng DNA, or 30,000 or so T cell genomes. Sequencing used immunoSEQ multiplex PCR; TCRdb keeps in-frame clones, though not all of them. The sample lists roughly 2.2 million clones, around 90% occurring once. The chain couples TRBV2 to TRBJ2-7; D remains unclear. The TCR was taken from a man aged 18 to 35 in good health. Some clones in this sample may be carry-over from other donors' samples. The source material was naive CD4+ T cells from PBMCs. Subset in this sample: CD45RA+ positively selected. Here the CDR3 DNA reads TGTGCCAGCAGTGCTACCGGGTACGAGCAGTACTTC. Its translation is CASSATGYEQYF.